What follows are 20 T cell receptor beta chains derived from one specimen sequenced in a study of identical twins. TCRdb itself ran the 5' RACE reads through MiXCR, one entry per CDR3 protein. The sample lists approximately 190,000 distinct CDR3 sequences, approximately 16% seen once, with less than 45% in the top ten. This same sample was also part of a study on T cells expressing NK-cell markers.

The sample comprised CD8+ T cells sorted from blood. These receptor sequences come from a woman younger than 30 in good health.

This clonotype was counted between two and nine times. The gene calls are TRBV29-1 and TRBJ2-7; a weak D match, TRBD1 (6 bases). V lost 4 bases, J lost 1 base, and 14 bases lay in between. This CDR3 comprises 14 residues. CDR1 and CDR2 from the germline V gene are SQVTM and ANQGSEA. CDR3: CSVGRGTGSYEQYF. The CDR3 region has the DNA TGCAGCGTTGGCAGGGGAACAGGGTCCTACGAGCAGTACTTC.

This clonotype has more than one count but fewer than ten. This rearrangement joins TRBV7-9 to TRBJ2-7, with 8 bases that match TRBD1. The trim removed 5 bases at V and 3 bases at J, leaving 15 bases unmatched. Germline V CDR1 and CDR2: SEHNR, FQNEAQ (reference sequence). The length of the CDR3 is 17 residues. CDR3 sequence reads: CASSGTETGTGDYEQYF. In nucleotides, the CDR3 is TGTGCCAGCAGCGGCACAGAAACCGGGACAGGTGACTACGAGCAGTACTTC. Filled out from reference TRBV7-9 and TRBJ2-7, the complete variable domain reads DTGVSQNPRHKITKRGQNVTFRCDPISEHNRLYWYRQTLGQGPEFLTYFQNEAQLEKSRLLSDRFSAERPKGSFSTLEIQRTEQGDSAMYLCASSGTETGTGDYEQYFGPGTRLTVT.

CDR3 DNA: TGTGCCAGCAGCCCCAGGGGGATCGAGCAGTACTTC. This encodes CASSPRGIEQYF. The rearrangement joins TRBV7-9 to TRBJ2-7; 7 nucleotides align to TRBD1. The CDR3 extends over 12 amino acids. The junction had 4 bases not matched to a gene; V was cut back by 5 bases and J by 6 bases. CDR1 is SEHNR and CDR2 is FQNEAQ in the germline V gene (reference sequence).

The CDR3 loop reads CASSATVGNQPQHF. In nucleotides, the CDR3 is TGTGCCAGCAGCGCCACGGTTGGCAATCAGCCCCAGCATTTT. The chain recombines TRBV7-9 with TRBJ1-5, with D unclear. CDR1 is SEHNR, CDR2 FQNEAQ, per germline (reference sequence). Trimming stripped 5 bases from V and 2 bases from J, with 10 bases between. The CDR3 sequence is 14 residues long.

The chain carries TRBV4-3 and TRBJ2-1; D gene uncertain. This CDR3 region has 12 residues. Germline-derived CDR1 and CDR2 are LGHNA and YSLEER. V was pared by 1 base and J by 7 bases, with 5 bases between. The CDR3, as DNA: TGCGCCAGCAGCCAAGCGGATAATGAGCAGTTCTTC. Translated, it gives CASSQADNEQFF.

This clonotype was observed a few times. This sequence joins TRBV2 and TRBJ2-1, with D perhaps matching TRBD2 (5 bases). There are 15 residues in the CDR3. Trimming stripped 7 bases from V and 0 bases from J, with 13 bases between. Germline V gene data show CDR1 as SNHLY and CDR2 as FYNNEI. The CDR3 nucleotides are TGTGCCAGCACCGGTACTGCGGGCTCCTACAATGAGCAGTTCTTC. This gives the protein CASTGTAGSYNEQFF. Together with reference TRBV2 and TRBJ2-1, the CDR3 gives the full variable domain: EPEVTQTPSHQVTQMGQEVILRCVPISNHLYFYWYRQILGQKVEFLVSFYNNEISEKSEIFDDQFSVERPDGSNFTLKIRSTKLEDSAMYFCASTGTAGSYNEQFFGPGTRLTVL.

There are a few counts of this clonotype. This chain connects TRBV4-3 to TRBJ1-1; D gene uncertain. CDR1 is LGHNA and CDR2 is YSLEER in the germline V gene. The V gene lost 0 bases and the J gene lost 0 bases, with 11 bases spanning the gap. The CDR3 is 16 residues long. In DNA, the CDR3 is TGCGCCAGCAGCCAAGATCCGGTGTTCATGAACACTGAAGCTTTCTTT. It encodes CASSQDPVFMNTEAFF.

In its sample, this clonotype was seen a few times. The chain carries TRBV12-3 or TRBV12-4 and TRBJ2-7; D might be TRBD1 (6 bases). The V and J ends lost 3 bases and 6 bases respectively, with 9 bases between them. The CDR3 runs to 12 residues. The DNA of the CDR3 is TGTGCCAGCAGTTTTATGGGGGCCGAGCAGTACTTC. As protein: CASSFMGAEQYF.

This clonotype showed up just a few times. The chain recombines TRBV6-5 with TRBJ2-1; 9 nucleotides line up with TRBD2. Germline V gene data show CDR1 as MNHEY and CDR2 as SVGAGI. Trimming cost V 0 bases and J 3 bases; bases outside gene matches: 12. The CDR3 contains 19 residues. The CDR3 reads CASSYSKGATSGSYNEQFF. DNA for the CDR3: TGTGCCAGCAGTTACTCGAAAGGGGCGACTAGCGGAAGCTACAATGAGCAGTTCTTC.

The J gene is TRBJ2-1, the V gene TRBV25-1, with no clear D. The CDR3 sequence is 11 residues long. The V gene's germline CDR1 is MGHDK and CDR2 SYGVNS. Trimming took off 3 bases at V and 10 bases at J, with 7 bases between the two ends. The CDR3 loop reads CASSEDGEQFF. The CDR3 DNA follows: TGTGCCAGCAGTGAGGACGGCGAGCAGTTCTTC.

This chain's CDR3 is CASSFVPDTQYF. The DNA for the CDR3 is TGTGCCAGCAGTTTTGTCCCCGATACGCAGTATTTT. The V call is TRBV12-3 or TRBV12-4, the J call TRBJ2-3; unclear D gene. Deletions cut 3 bases from V and 6 bases from J, with 7 bases between. The CDR3 covers 12 residues.

The chain combines TRBV27 with TRBJ2-4, with 12 bases fitting TRBD2. V trimming: 5 bases; J trimming: 0 bases; junction bases outside the gene matches: 5. The germline V gene has CDR1 MNHEY and CDR2 SMNVEV (reference sequence). The CDR3 totals 17 residues. As DNA, the CDR3 is TGTGCCAGCAGTGAACTAGCGGGGGGCCGAGCCAAAAACATTCAGTACTTC. As protein: CASSELAGGRAKNIQYF.

V and J are TRBV3-1 and TRBJ2-1; a possible D gene is TRBD1 (5 bases). This CDR3 is built from 22 residues. CDR1 and CDR2 from the germline V gene are LGHDT and YNNKEL (reference sequence). Trimming left V 0 bases short and J 15 bases short, with 42 bases between. The CDR3 DNA reads TGTGCCAGCAGCCAAGAGGTCCTGACAGAAGCCTACAAAGGAGACCCGATCGACGTATTGTTCTTC. It specifies CASSQEVLTEAYKGDPIDVLFF.

This chain uses TRBV13 with TRBJ2-1, with 9 positions matching TRBD2. This CDR3 spans 14 amino acids. V trimming: 6 bases; J trimming: 1 base; junction bases outside the gene matches: 1. From germline, CDR1 is PRHDT and CDR2 FYEKMQ (reference sequence). The CDR3 nucleotides read TGTGCCAGCAGTACTAGCGGGTCCTACAATGAGCAGTTCTTC. It codes for CASSTSGSYNEQFF.

The chain has TRBV27 and TRBJ2-1, with 9 positions matching TRBD2. Trimming at V came to 2 bases and at J to 6 bases, leaving 2 bases not matched to a gene. CDR3 length: 14 residues. CDR1 MNHEY and CDR2 SMNVEV come from the germline V gene (reference sequence). CDR3 DNA: TGTGCCAGCAGTTTACGCGGGGGGGGCAATGAGCAGTTCTTC. Amino acid sequence: CASSLRGGGNEQFF.

The chain couples TRBV5-6 to TRBJ2-7; D unresolved. Trimming took 0 bases from V and 5 from J, leaving 9 bases between them. Looked up from germline, CDR1 is SGHDT and CDR2 is YYEEEE. The CDR3 totals 13 residues. The CDR3 sequence is CASSLEALDEQYF. CDR3 bases: TGTGCCAGCAGCTTGGAAGCTCTAGACGAGCAGTACTTC.

This CDR3 reads CASSFTPTYEQYF. The CDR3 nucleotides read TGTGCCAGCAGTTTTACCCCGACCTACGAGCAGTACTTC. V gene TRBV12-3 or TRBV12-4 combines with J gene TRBJ2-7; no reliable D call. The CDR3 sequence is 13 residues long. The V end lost 3 bases, the J end lost 2 bases, and 8 bases lay between the germline ends.

The table lists this clonotype with a few counts. This chain links TRBV11-2 with TRBJ2-2, with D perhaps assigned TRBD1 or TRBD2 (6 bases each). The CDR3 consists of 14 residues. Trimming shortened V by 5 bases and J by 4 bases, and 11 bases separated the two germline ends. Germline V gene sequence: CDR1 SGHAT, CDR2 FQNNGV. The CDR3: CASSAEGGTGELFF. As DNA, the CDR3 is TGTGCCAGCAGCGCAGAGGGGGGCACCGGGGAGCTGTTTTTT.

The sample holds a few counts of this clonotype. The chain employs TRBV9 and TRBJ1-5, with no clear D. Germline-derived CDR1 and CDR2 are SGDLS and YYNGEE. V lost 4 bases and J lost 5, with 13 bases in between. This CDR3 has 14 amino acids. The DNA of the CDR3 is TGTGCCAGCAGCCAAGGAGACACCTATCAGCCCCAGCATTTT. Amino acids: CASSQGDTYQPQHF.

This clonotype turned up a few times. This chain joins TRBV30 and TRBJ2-1, with 10 bases aligning to TRBD2. Germline V gene data show CDR1 as GTSNPN and CDR2 as SVGIG (reference sequence). The CDR3 runs 14 residues. Trimming removed 3 bases from V and 2 bases from J; junction bases left unmatched: 1. The CDR3 reads CAWSSGGAYNEQFF. The CDR3, as DNA: TGTGCCTGGAGCAGCGGGGGGGCCTACAATGAGCAGTTCTTC.